This is a list of T cell receptor beta chains from one sample in a study of blood T cell repertoires in COVID-19. Here immunoSEQ multiplex PCR was the method, and the copy in TCRdb shows in-frame clones only, minus some. Of around 99,000 clones listed, roughly 78% are singletons. The sequencing input was peripheral blood. The receptors were gathered from a woman aged 80 or older with active or convalescent COVID-19. CDR3s include the opening cysteine and the closing phenylalanine or tryptophan. The order of the fields is D gene, V gene, J gene, clone size, CDR3 protein, CDR3 DNA. The D gene is left open where the match is weak. A clone size is listed for some rows: how often the clone was seen (once, few, many), or a class if it is expanded.

TRBD2	TRBV4-3	TRBJ2-1	-	CASSQEVSGLGNYNEQFF	TGCGCCAGCAGCCAAGAGGTTTCGGGACTAGGGAACTACAATGAGCAGTTCTTC
-	TRBV6-2/TRBV6-3	TRBJ2-7	-	CASSSQGGGNEQYF	TGTGCCAGCAGTTCCCAGGGGGGCGGCAACGAGCAGTACTTC
TRBD1	TRBV5-4	TRBJ2-1	-	CASSSKQGAKTRYYNEQFF	TGTGCCAGCAGTTCGAAGCAGGGGGCTAAGACTCGATACTACAATGAGCAGTTCTTC
-	TRBV5-4	TRBJ2-6	-	CASSPTLRSANVLTF	TGTGCCAGCAGCCCCACCCTGCGCTCGGCCAACGTCCTGACTTTC
TRBD2	TRBV28	TRBJ2-3	-	CASTPSGRVTDTQYF	TGTGCCAGCACCCCTAGCGGGAGGGTTACAGATACGCAGTATTTT
-	TRBV19	TRBJ1-6	-	CASSIAGKAVDSPLHF	TGTGCCAGTAGTATCGCGGGGAAGGCAGTTGATTCACCCCTCCACTTT
-	TRBV6-2/TRBV6-3	TRBJ2-3	-	CASSLSDTQYF	TGTGCCAGCAGTCTGTCAGATACGCAGTATTTT
TRBD2	TRBV5-1	TRBJ2-7	-	CASSLGGLAGGGEQYF	TGCGCCAGCAGCTTGGGGGGACTAGCGGGAGGAGGTGAGCAGTACTTC
TRBD2	TRBV10-2	TRBJ2-3	-	CASSTSGRVDTQYF	TGCGCCAGTTCGACTAGCGGGAGGGTAGATACGCAGTATTTT
-	TRBV2	TRBJ1-1	-	CASTLEKHTEAFF	TGTGCCAGCACCCTGGAGAAACACACTGAAGCTTTCTTT
-	TRBV28	TRBJ1-2	-	CATISGAYSGYTF	TGTGCCACCATCTCAGGGGCATACAGTGGCTACACCTTC
TRBD2	TRBV10-3	TRBJ2-1	-	CAISVTSGSQGYNEQFF	TGTGCCATCAGTGTTACTAGCGGGAGTCAAGGGTACAATGAGCAGTTCTTC
TRBD1	TRBV30	TRBJ2-5	-	CAWRQGKGTQYF	TGTGCCTGGCGACAGGGGAAAGGGACCCAGTACTTC
TRBD2	TRBV19	TRBJ2-1	-	CASTGMVAGVWGEQFF	TGTGCCAGTACGGGGATGGTAGCGGGAGTCTGGGGTGAGCAGTTCTTC
TRBD2	TRBV6-2/TRBV6-3	TRBJ2-7	-	CASSFTSGTQGEQYF	TGTGCCAGCAGCTTTACAAGCGGGACGCAGGGCGAGCAGTACTTC
-	TRBV11-2	TRBJ2-1	few	CASSLQGGEQFF	TGTGCCAGCAGCTTACAGGGCGGTGAGCAGTTCTTC
TRBD2	TRBV11-2	TRBJ2-1	-	CASSSLGLAGGKQFF	TGTGCCAGCAGCTCACTGGGGCTAGCGGGAGGAAAGCAGTTCTTC
-	TRBV6-2/TRBV6-3	TRBJ1-2	few	CASSLARRSGGGYTF	TGTGCCAGCAGCCTTGCGAGGCGGAGCGGGGGTGGCTACACCTTC
-	TRBV5-8	TRBJ1-5	once	CASSLGTNSNQPQHF	TGTGCCAGCAGCTTGGGCACAAATAGCAATCAGCCCCAGCATTTT
-	TRBV19	TRBJ2-2	-	CASSPSLATGELFF	TGTGCCAGTAGTCCCAGTTTGGCCACCGGGGAGCTGTTTTTT
TRBD1	TRBV2	TRBJ1-6	few	CASRTIDRGAKFSPLHF	TGTGCCAGCAGAACAATCGACAGGGGGGCAAAGTTTTCACCCCTCCACTTT
-	TRBV18	TRBJ2-3	-	CASSPAVADSTDTQYF	TGTGCCAGCTCACCAGCGGTAGCGGATAGCACAGATACGCAGTATTTT
-	TRBV30	TRBJ1-1	-	CAARASMNTEAFF	TGTGCCGCAAGAGCCTCAATGAACACTGAAGCTTTCTTT
TRBD1	TRBV9	TRBJ1-2	-	CASSVAGSTGGYTF	TGTGCCAGCAGCGTCGCGGGATCGACAGGGGGCTACACCTTC
-	TRBV6-1	TRBJ2-1	once	CASSDYGPAGQFF	TGTGCCAGCAGTGATTATGGGCCTGCTGGGCAGTTCTTC
-	TRBV21-1	TRBJ2-2	few	CASSTASEGSATGELFF	TGTGCCAGCAGCACAGCTTCGGAGGGGTCGGCCACCGGGGAGCTGTTTTTT
-	TRBV6-1	TRBJ1-1	-	CASSDQENTEAFF	TGTGCCAGCAGTGACCAGGAGAACACTGAAGCTTTCTTT
-	TRBV18	TRBJ1-1	-	CASSPRQPMNTEAFF	TGTGCCAGCTCACCACGACAGCCTATGAACACTGAAGCTTTCTTT
TRBD2	TRBV7-2	TRBJ2-1	-	CASSLGLAGKGHEQFF	TGTGCCAGCAGCTTAGGACTAGCGGGAAAGGGTCATGAGCAGTTCTTC
TRBD2	TRBV30	TRBJ2-3	-	CAGTITDTQYF	TGTGCCGGGACTATTACAGATACGCAGTATTTT
TRBD1	TRBV10-3	TRBJ1-2	-	CAIRFDRESGYTF	TGTGCCATCAGATTTGACAGGGAGAGTGGCTACACCTTC
TRBD1	TRBV24-1	TRBJ2-6	-	CATSASFRDSATDGANVLTF	TGTGCCACCAGTGCCTCTTTCCGGGACAGCGCTACTGATGGGGCCAACGTCCTGACTTTC
TRBD2	TRBV27	TRBJ2-2	-	CASSLRWLAGGPGTGELFF	TGTGCCAGCAGTTTACGGTGGTTAGCGGGAGGGCCGGGGACCGGGGAGCTGTTTTTT
TRBD2	TRBV28	TRBJ2-1	-	CASSSTLAGRDNEQFF	TGTGCCAGCAGTTCCACCCTAGCGGGAAGGGACAATGAGCAGTTCTTC
TRBD1	TRBV29-1	TRBJ1-4	-	CSVEDRVTGGEKLFF	TGCAGCGTTGAAGATAGGGTCACAGGGGGTGAAAAACTGTTTTTT
TRBD2	TRBV5-1	TRBJ2-7	few	CASAITSGSAPYEQYF	TGCGCCAGCGCTATAACGAGCGGGAGCGCCCCCTACGAGCAGTACTTC
TRBD1	TRBV28	TRBJ1-2	few	CASSFIGPGTGDGYTF	TGTGCCAGCAGTTTTATTGGTCCTGGGACAGGGGATGGCTACACCTTC
-	TRBV5-1	TRBJ2-1	once	CASSRTPSNEQFF	TGTGCCAGCAGCCGGACTCCCTCCAATGAGCAGTTCTTC
TRBD2	TRBV6-6	TRBJ2-1	-	CASSWGLAGHNEQFF	TGTGCCAGCAGTTGGGGACTAGCGGGCCACAATGAGCAGTTCTTC
TRBD1	TRBV7-9	TRBJ2-1	-	CASSPPWDRGSYNEQFF	TGTGCCAGCAGCCCACCCTGGGACAGGGGGTCATACAATGAGCAGTTCTTC
-	TRBV12-3/TRBV12-4	TRBJ1-5	-	CASSSQGPQHF	TGTGCCAGCAGTTCACAGGGGCCCCAGCATTTT
-	TRBV6-6	TRBJ2-7	-	CASSPGYVYEQYF	TGTGCCAGCAGCCCCGGGTACGTCTACGAGCAGTACTTC
-	TRBV6-5	TRBJ2-1	-	CASSYSWADNEQFF	TGTGCCAGCAGTTACTCTTGGGCCGACAATGAGCAGTTCTTC
-	TRBV27	TRBJ2-3	-	CASSLSGKARDTQYF	TGTGCCAGCAGTTTATCCGGAAAAGCGAGAGATACGCAGTATTTT
-	TRBV19	TRBJ1-1	once	CASSKQPRGTTEAFF	TGTGCCAGTAGTAAACAGCCAAGGGGAACGACTGAAGCTTTCTTT
TRBD2	TRBV27	TRBJ2-7	once	CASSPGLAVSYEQYF	TGTGCCAGCAGTCCGGGACTAGCTGTGTCCTACGAGCAGTACTTC
-	TRBV7-3	TRBJ1-2	few	CASSLGQGYGYTF	TGTGCCAGCAGCTTAGGGCAGGGCTATGGCTACACCTTC
TRBD2	TRBV6-2/TRBV6-3	TRBJ2-2	-	CASSKLAGQYTGELFF	TGTGCCAGCAGCAAACTAGCGGGACAGTACACCGGGGAGCTGTTTTTT
TRBD2	TRBV5-1	TRBJ2-1	-	CASSMLAGATYNEQFF	TGCGCCAGCAGCATGCTAGCGGGAGCAACCTACAATGAGCAGTTCTTC
TRBD1	TRBV28	TRBJ1-2	-	CASSSGGYNYGYTF	TGTGCCAGCAGTTCAGGGGGCTATAACTATGGCTACACCTTC
-	TRBV7-9	TRBJ2-7	-	CASSPGKGGESYEQYF	TGTGCCAGCAGCCCAGGAAAAGGGGGGGAATCCTACGAGCAGTACTTC
TRBD2	TRBV6-5	TRBJ2-7	-	CASSYRTSGSYEQYF	TGTGCCAGCAGTTACCGGACTAGCGGGAGCTACGAGCAGTACTTC